This TCR beta chain was sequenced during a study of Graves' ophthalmopathy and Graves' hyperthyroidism. For the study at large: Ahead of any treatment, peripheral blood was obtained at the initial diagnosis. Study observations and caveats: Blood also harbored most expanded thyroid clonotypes above 0.001 frequency.

V was clipped by 6 bases and J by 11 bases; unmatched bases: 8. Germline CDR1 and CDR2: KGHSH and LQKENI. This CDR3 region has 12 residues. This clonotype was counted ten times or more. Its antigen is not known. TCR beta CDR3 regions were amplified from RNA transcripts. First-round RT-PCR used HTBI primers; second-round multiplex PCR followed. TCRdb re-derived calls from the multiplex PCR reads in MiXCR, one entry per CDR3 protein. The sample lists roughly 160,000 distinct CDR3 sequences, 37% occurring once. Other autoimmune diseases, uncontrolled infections, pregnancy or lactation excluded patients from enrollment.

Sequences were obtained from peripheral blood. The chain uses TRBV18 and TRBJ1-1, with 8 bases lining up with TRBD1. The receptor's source is a woman in her forties with Graves' ophthalmopathy. CDR3 amino acids: CASSLGQGDAFF. The CDR3 bases are TGTGCCAGCTCCCTCGGACAGGGCGATGCTTTCTTT.